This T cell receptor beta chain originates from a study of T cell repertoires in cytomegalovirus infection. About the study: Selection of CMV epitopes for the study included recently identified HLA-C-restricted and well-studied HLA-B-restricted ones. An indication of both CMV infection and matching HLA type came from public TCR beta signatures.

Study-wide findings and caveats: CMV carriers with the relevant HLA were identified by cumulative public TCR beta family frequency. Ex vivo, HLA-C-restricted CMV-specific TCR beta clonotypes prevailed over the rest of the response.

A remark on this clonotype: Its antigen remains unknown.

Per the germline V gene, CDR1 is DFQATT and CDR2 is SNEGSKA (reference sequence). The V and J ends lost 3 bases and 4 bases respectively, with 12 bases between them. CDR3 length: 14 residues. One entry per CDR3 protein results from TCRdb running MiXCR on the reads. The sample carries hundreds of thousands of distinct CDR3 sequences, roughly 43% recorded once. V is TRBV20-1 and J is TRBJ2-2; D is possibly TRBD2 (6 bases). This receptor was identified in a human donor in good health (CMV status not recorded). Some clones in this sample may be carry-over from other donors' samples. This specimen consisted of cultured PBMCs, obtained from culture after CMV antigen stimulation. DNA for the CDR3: TGCAGTGCTAGTCCGGGGGTGGGCACCGGGGAGCTGTTTTTT. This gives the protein CSASPGVGTGELFF.